A selection of T cell receptor beta chains follows, all from one sample in a study of blood T cell repertoires in COVID-19. Assay used: immunoSEQ multiplex PCR; TCRdb lists only in-frame clones, some missing. The repertoire holds under 250,000 clones, with under 90% as singletons. Sequenced sample: peripheral blood. The receptors shown here come from a man between 60 and 75 years old who had recovered from COVID-19. The conserved cysteine and the conserved F or W are not part of the CDR3 here. Each record gives: V gene, clone size, J gene, CDR3 protein. Clone size is shown for a subset of rows, as once, few, many or a class of expanded clone.

TRBV7-3	once	TRBJ1-1	ASSLRGQGNTEAF
TRBV5-1	.	TRBJ2-7	ASSSQGAYEQY
TRBV29-1	.	TRBJ2-7	SGGTGAYEQY
TRBV2	few	TRBJ1-6	ASSVSSYNSPLH
TRBV11-3	.	TRBJ2-1	ATPGSSGTNYNEQF
TRBV24-1	.	TRBJ2-5	ATSDREPDRGRGETQY
TRBV2	.	TRBJ2-7	ASRRDYDSYEQY
TRBV21-1	.	TRBJ1-5	ASSKSLGRNSNQPQH
TRBV9	.	TRBJ1-5	ASSRGQGNQPQH
TRBV5-1	.	TRBJ2-1	ASSFPGQGHNEQF
TRBV20-1	.	TRBJ2-3	SAYPPQAQY
TRBV9	.	TRBJ2-7	ASSVAEAGGREQY
TRBV2	.	TRBJ1-1	ASMSVSGRTAQLF
TRBV6-1	.	TRBJ1-5	ASSEYLSNQPQH
TRBV7-2	.	TRBJ2-2	ASSLEAGLAGELF
TRBV6-1	.	TRBJ1-2	ASSVSGQGQKGYGYT
TRBV28	.	TRBJ2-1	ASSSRRGSGAYNEQF
TRBV7-2	.	TRBJ1-2	ASSMRSGYT
TRBV18	.	TRBJ2-1	ASSPPSGAYNEQF
TRBV19	.	TRBJ1-5	ASSQGTHQPQH
TRBV18	.	TRBJ1-1	ASSPWTGSSFGEAF
TRBV6-5	.	TRBJ1-5	ASSSSRNQPQH
TRBV19	.	TRBJ2-6	ASSMNLGPGSGANVLT
TRBV15	once	TRBJ2-7	ATSRGASAGGEQY
TRBV6-5	.	TRBJ2-1	ASSKMGLNEQF
TRBV19	.	TRBJ2-3	ASSSSATGLDTQY
TRBV18	.	TRBJ2-6	ASSPEILGTGSGANVLT
TRBV6-2/TRBV6-3	.	TRBJ2-1	ASSARLAGAYLEQF
TRBV11-1	once	TRBJ2-7	ATLCEINYEQY
TRBV2	.	TRBJ2-3	ASRDRLAGGITDTQY
TRBV6-2/TRBV6-3	.	TRBJ2-3	ASSYRTTGGADTQY
TRBV14	.	TRBJ1-4	ASSQVLGTGEKLF
TRBV28	.	TRBJ2-7	ASSRDRGTRKQY
TRBV28	.	TRBJ2-7	ASSFPRPGGQPYEQY
TRBV30	.	TRBJ2-2	ACVMGPNTGELF
TRBV5-1	.	TRBJ2-5	ASSAGGLETQY
TRBV28	.	TRBJ1-4	ASNTDREGRKLF
TRBV7-6	.	TRBJ2-7	ASSLPGPYEQY
TRBV4-3	.	TRBJ2-2	ASSQDSGAGELF
TRBV2	.	TRBJ1-5	ASNRDRDQPQH